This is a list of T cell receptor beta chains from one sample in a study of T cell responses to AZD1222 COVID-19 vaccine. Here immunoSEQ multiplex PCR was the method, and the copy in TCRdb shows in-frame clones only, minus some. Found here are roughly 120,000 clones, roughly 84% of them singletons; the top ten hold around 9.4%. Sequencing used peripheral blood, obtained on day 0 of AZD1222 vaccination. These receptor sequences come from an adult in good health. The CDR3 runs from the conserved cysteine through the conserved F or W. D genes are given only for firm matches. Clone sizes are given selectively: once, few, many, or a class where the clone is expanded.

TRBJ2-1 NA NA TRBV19 TGTGCCAGTAGTGGTCGAGAGGGCAACTACAATGAGCAGTTCTTC CASSGREGNYNEQFF
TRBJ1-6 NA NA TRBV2 TGTGCCAGCAGGAGGGAGGGAAGTACTTATTCACCCCTCCACTTT CASRREGSTYSPLHF
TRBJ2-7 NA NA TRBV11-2 TGTGCCAGCAGCTTAGGCGAGCAGTACTTC CASSLGEQYF
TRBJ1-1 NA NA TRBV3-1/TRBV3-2 TGTGCCAGCAGCCAAGAGTTGGACACTGAAGCTTTCTTT CASSQELDTEAFF
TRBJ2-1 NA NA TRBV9 TGTGCCAGCAGCGTAGGAGGGGGGTCCTACAATGAGCAGTTCTTC CASSVGGGSYNEQFF
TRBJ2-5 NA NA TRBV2 TGTGCCAGCATCGGCCCGACGGTCCAAGAGACCCAGTACTTC CASIGPTVQETQYF
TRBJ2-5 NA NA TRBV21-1 TGTGCCAGCTCCCCGAGGGGGGCTTTGGAGACCCAGTACTTC CASSPRGALETQYF
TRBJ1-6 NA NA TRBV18 TGTGCCAGCTCACCGGGAGGACCCAAGAATTCACCCCTCCACTTT CASSPGGPKNSPLHF
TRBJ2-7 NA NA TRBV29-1 TGCAGCGTTGAACAGGGAGGTGGGCAGTACTTC CSVEQGGGQYF
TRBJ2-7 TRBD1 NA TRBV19 TGTGCCAGTACCAAATACGGGGCAGGGGGCTACGAGCAGTACTTC CASTKYGAGGYEQYF
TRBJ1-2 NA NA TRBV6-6 TGTGCCAGCAGCCAAACGGTAGGGTTCTATGGCTACACCTTC CASSQTVGFYGYTF
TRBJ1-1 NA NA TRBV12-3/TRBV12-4 TGTGCCAGCAGTTTGGGGACAGAAGCTTTCTTT CASSLGTEAFF
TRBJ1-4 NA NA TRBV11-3 TGTGCCAGCAGCCAAACGGGACGGAGTAATGAAAAACTGTTTTTT CASSQTGRSNEKLFF
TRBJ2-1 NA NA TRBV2 TGTGCCAGCAGCATCGAGCCAAGCTCCTACAATGAGCAGTTCTTC CASSIEPSSYNEQFF
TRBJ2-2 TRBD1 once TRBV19 TGTGCCAGTGAGGTATGGGGACAGCTGGGGACCGGGGAGCTGTTTTTT CASEVWGQLGTGELFF
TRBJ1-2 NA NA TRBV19 TGTGCCACGATCCCCCCGGGGAGGGGGAAGTATGGCTACACCTTC CATIPPGRGKYGYTF
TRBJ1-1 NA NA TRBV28 TGTGCCAGCAGCCTATATGGGACGGCTGAAGCTTTCTTT CASSLYGTAEAFF
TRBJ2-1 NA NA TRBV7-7 TGTGCTAGCAGCTTAGGTTCGGACGGTAGGCAGTTCTTC CASSLGSDGRQFF
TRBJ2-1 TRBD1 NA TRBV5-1 TGCGCCAGCAGCTTGGGGACAGGGAGCTCCTACAATGAGCAGTTCTTC CASSLGTGSSYNEQFF
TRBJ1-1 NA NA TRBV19 TGTGCCAGTAGTATGGGCGTTGTCCCGGAAGCTTTCTTT CASSMGVVPEAFF
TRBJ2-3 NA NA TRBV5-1 TGCGCCAGCAGCTTGGTCACAGGGTTGGCAGATACGCAGTATTTT CASSLVTGLADTQYF
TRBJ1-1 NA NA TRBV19 TGTGCCAGTAGTATTTCCCTCTGGAGCGAAGCTTTCTTT CASSISLWSEAFF
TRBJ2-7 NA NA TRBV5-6 TGTGCCAGCAGCTTCGGGGGTAGGGGAACCGAGCAGTACTTC CASSFGGRGTEQYF
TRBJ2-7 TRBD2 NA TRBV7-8 TGTGCCAGCAGCTTGAGACTAGCGGGATTAGGTTACGAGCAGTACTTC CASSLRLAGLGYEQYF
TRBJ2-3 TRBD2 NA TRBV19 TGTGCCAGTAGTGGACTAGCGGGAGCAGATACGCAGTATTTT CASSGLAGADTQYF
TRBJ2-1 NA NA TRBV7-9 TGTGCCAGCAGCTTAGGGGTTGGACAGACCTACAATGAGCAGTTCTTC CASSLGVGQTYNEQFF
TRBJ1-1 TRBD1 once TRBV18 TGTGCCAGCTCACAAACAGGGGGCGATACTGAAGCTTTCTTT CASSQTGGDTEAFF
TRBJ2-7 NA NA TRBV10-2 TGCGCCTCCAAGGGGGGAGGGGAACACGAGCAGTACTTC CASKGGGEHEQYF
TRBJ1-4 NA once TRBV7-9 TGTGCCAGCAGCTTTAGACGGGGGAGTAATGAAAAACTGTTTTTT CASSFRRGSNEKLFF
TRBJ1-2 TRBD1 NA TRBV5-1 TGCGCCAGCAGCCTAGGACAGGGGCCGGGCGGCTACACCTTC CASSLGQGPGGYTF
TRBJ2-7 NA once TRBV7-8 TGTGCCAGCAGCTTAGGCCCCGAGCAGTACTTC CASSLGPEQYF
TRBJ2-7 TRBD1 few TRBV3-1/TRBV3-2 TGTGCCAGCAGCCCCTTGTCCGGGACAGGGTCCTACGAGCAGTACTTC CASSPLSGTGSYEQYF
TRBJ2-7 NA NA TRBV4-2 TGTGCCAGCAGCCAGAATCGGGACTTAAGCTCCTACGAGCAGTACTTC CASSQNRDLSSYEQYF
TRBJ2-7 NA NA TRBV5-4 TGTGCCAGCAGTTTCCGGCATTCCTACGAGCAGTACTTC CASSFRHSYEQYF
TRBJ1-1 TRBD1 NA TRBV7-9 TGTGCCAGCAGCCCCGACAGGGTAGGGGTTATGGCTTTCTTT CASSPDRVGVMAFF
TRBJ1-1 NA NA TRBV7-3 TGTGCCAGCAGGCTGACAGGAAGTATGAACACTGAAGCTTTCTTT CASRLTGSMNTEAFF
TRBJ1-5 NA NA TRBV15 TGTGCCACCAGCAGAGAAAAGGGAAAGGGGAGCAATCAGCCCCAGCATTTT CATSREKGKGSNQPQHF
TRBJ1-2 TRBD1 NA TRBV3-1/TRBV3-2 TGTGCCAGCAGCCAGCACCTGACAGGGCTAGGCTACACCTTC CASSQHLTGLGYTF
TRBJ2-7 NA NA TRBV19 TGTGCCAGTAGTATGGCAGCGGTACAGTCGATCTACGAGCAGTACTTC CASSMAAVQSIYEQYF
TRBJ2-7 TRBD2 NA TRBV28 TGTGCCAGCAGTTTGCTAGCGGGGCGGTACGAGCAGTACTTC CASSLLAGRYEQYF
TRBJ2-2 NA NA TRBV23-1 TGCGCCACTTCCCTGAATCCGAACACCGGGGAGCTGTTTTTT CATSLNPNTGELFF
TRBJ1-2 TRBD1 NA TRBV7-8 TGTGCCAGCAGCTCCCAGGGGGCGCTTTTGTCGGTCAACTATGGCTACACCTTC CASSSQGALLSVNYGYTF
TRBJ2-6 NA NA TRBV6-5 TGTGCCAGCAGTTACGTGGGCGGTGGGGCCAACGTCCTGACTTTC CASSYVGGGANVLTF
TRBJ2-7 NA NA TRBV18 TGTGCCAGCTCACCACCTCAGGGTCCTTCTCCCTACGAGCAGTACTTC CASSPPQGPSPYEQYF
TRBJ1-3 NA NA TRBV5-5 TGTGCCAGCAGCACACAGATCTCTGGAAACACCATATATTTT CASSTQISGNTIYF
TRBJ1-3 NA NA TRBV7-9 TGTGCCAGCAGCGAACAGGGAGGAAACACCATATATTTT CASSEQGGNTIYF
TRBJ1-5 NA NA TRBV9 TGTGCCAGCAGCCGAGCTGGGGCAGCGAATCAGCCCCAGCATTTT CASSRAGAANQPQHF
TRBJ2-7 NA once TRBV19 TGTGCCAGTAGTAGGCAGGTGAGCTCCTACGAGCAGTACTTC CASSRQVSSYEQYF
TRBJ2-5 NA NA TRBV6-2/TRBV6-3 TGTGCCAGCAGTTCCCCGGGACCAGGGAGGGAGACCCAGTACTTC CASSSPGPGRETQYF
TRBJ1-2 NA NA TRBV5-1 TGCGCCAGCAGCTTGAACAGCGACTATGGCTACACCTTC CASSLNSDYGYTF
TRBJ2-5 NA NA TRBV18 TGTGCCAGCTCACCATACCAAGAGACCCAGTACTTC CASSPYQETQYF